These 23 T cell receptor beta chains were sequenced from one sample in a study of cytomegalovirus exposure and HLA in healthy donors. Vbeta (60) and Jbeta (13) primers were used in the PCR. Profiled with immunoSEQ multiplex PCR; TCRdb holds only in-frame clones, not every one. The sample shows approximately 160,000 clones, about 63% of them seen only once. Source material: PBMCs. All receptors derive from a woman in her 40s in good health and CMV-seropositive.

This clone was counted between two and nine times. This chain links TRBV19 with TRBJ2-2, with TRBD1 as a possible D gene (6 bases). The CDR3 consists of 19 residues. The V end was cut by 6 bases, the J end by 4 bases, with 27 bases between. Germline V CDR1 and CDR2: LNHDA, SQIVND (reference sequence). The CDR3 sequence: CASSNVVLFGQQLTGELFF. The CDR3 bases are TGTGCCAGTAGCAATGTGGTTTTATTTGGACAGCAACTCACCGGGGAGCTGTTTTTT. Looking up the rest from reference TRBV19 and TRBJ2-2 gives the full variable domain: DGGITQSPKYLFRKEGQNVTLSCEQNLNHDAMYWYRQDPGQGLRLIYYSQIVNDFQKGDIAEGYSVSREKKESFPLTVTSAQKNPTAFYLCASSNVVLFGQQLTGELFFGEGSRLTVL.

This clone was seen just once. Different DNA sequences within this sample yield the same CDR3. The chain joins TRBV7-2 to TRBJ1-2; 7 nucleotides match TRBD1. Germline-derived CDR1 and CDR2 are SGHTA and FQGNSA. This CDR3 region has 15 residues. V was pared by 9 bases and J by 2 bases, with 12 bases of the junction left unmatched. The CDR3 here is CASSPPGQQNYGYTF. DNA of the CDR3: TGTGCCAGTAGTCCTCCGGGACAGCAAAACTATGGCTACACCTTC.

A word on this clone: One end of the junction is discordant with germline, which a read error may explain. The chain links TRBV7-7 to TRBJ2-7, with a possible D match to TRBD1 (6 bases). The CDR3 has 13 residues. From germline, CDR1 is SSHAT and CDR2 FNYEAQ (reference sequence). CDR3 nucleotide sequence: TGTGCTAGCAGCTTAGCTCAGGGGAACGAGCAGTACTTC. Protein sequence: CASSLAQGNEQYF.

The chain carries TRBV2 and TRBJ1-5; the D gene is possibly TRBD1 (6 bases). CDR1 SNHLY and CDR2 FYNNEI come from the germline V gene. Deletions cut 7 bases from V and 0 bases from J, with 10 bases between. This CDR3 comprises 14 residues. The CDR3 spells CASNTGLSNQPQHF. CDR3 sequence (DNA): TGTGCCAGCAACACAGGGCTTAGCAATCAGCCCCAGCATTTT. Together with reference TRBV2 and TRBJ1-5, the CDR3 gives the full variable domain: EPEVTQTPSHQVTQMGQEVILRCVPISNHLYFYWYRQILGQKVEFLVSFYNNEISEKSEIFDDQFSVERPDGSNFTLKIRSTKLEDSAMYFCASNTGLSNQPQHFGDGTRLSIL.

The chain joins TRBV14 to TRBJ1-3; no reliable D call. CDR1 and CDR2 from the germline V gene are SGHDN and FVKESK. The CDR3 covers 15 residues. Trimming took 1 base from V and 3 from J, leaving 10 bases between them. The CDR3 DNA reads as TGTGCCAGCAGCCAAGTATCGGGGTTTGGAAACACCATATATTTT. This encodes CASSQVSGFGNTIYF.

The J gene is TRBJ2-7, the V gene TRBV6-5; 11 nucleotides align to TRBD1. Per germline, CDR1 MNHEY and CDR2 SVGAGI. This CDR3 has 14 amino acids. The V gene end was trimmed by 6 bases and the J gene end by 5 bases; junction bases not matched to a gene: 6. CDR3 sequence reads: CASRIGQGANEQYF. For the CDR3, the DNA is TGTGCCAGCAGGATCGGACAGGGGGCCAACGAGCAGTACTTC.

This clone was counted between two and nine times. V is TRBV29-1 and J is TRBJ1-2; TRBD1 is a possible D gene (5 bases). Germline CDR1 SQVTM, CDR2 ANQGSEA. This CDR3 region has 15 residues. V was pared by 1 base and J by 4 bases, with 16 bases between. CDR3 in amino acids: CSVEALSGAGYGYTF. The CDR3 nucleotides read TGCAGCGTTGAAGCCCTAAGTGGGGCTGGCTATGGCTACACCTTC.

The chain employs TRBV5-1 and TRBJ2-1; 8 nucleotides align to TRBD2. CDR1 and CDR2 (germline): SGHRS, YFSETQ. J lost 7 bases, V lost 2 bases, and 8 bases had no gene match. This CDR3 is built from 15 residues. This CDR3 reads CASSFRAGVGNEQFF. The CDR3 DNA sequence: TGCGCCAGCAGCTTCCGAGCGGGGGTAGGGAATGAGCAGTTCTTC.

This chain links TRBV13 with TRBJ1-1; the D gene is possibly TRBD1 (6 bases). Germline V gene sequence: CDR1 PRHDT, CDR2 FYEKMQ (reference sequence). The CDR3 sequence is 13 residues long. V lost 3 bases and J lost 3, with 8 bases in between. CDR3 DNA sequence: TGTGCCAGCAGCTTGGCAGGGGACACTGAAGCTTTCTTT. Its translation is CASSLAGDTEAFF.

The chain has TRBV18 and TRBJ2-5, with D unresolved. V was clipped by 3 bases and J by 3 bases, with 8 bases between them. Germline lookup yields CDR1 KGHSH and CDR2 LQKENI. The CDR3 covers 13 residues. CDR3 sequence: CASSPSEEETQYF. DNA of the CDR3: TGTGCCAGCTCACCCAGCGAGGAAGAGACCCAGTACTTC.

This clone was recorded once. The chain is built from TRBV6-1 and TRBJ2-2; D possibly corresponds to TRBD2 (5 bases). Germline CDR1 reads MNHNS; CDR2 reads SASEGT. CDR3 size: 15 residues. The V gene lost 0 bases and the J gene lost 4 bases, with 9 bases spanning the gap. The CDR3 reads CASSEAGRGTGELFF. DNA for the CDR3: TGTGCCAGCAGTGAAGCAGGACGGGGCACCGGGGAGCTGTTTTTT.

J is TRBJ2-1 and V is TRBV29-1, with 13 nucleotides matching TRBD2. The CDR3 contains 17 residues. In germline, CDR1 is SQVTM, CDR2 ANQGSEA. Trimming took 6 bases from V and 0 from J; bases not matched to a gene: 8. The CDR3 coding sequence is TGCAGCGTCGCCGGGACTAGCGGGGACCACTCCTACAATGAGCAGTTCTTC. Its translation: CSVAGTSGDHSYNEQFF.

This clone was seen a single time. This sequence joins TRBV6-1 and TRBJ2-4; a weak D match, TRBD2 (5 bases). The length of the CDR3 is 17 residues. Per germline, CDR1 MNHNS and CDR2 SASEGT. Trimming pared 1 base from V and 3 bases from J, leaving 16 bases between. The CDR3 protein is CASSEVWSGYDKNIQYF. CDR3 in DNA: TGTGCCAGCAGTGAAGTTTGGTCGGGGTACGACAAAAACATTCAGTACTTC.

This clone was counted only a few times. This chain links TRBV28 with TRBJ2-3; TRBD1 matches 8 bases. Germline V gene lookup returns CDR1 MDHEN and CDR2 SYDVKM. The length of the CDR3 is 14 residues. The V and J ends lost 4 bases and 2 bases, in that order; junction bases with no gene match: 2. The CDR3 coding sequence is TGTGCCAGCAGTTCGGACAGGGACACAGATACGCAGTATTTT. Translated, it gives CASSSDRDTDTQYF.

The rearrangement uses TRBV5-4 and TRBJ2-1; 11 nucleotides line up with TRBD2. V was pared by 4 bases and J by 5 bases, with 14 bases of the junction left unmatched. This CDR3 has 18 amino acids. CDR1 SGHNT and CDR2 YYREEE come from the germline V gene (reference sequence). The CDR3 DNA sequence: TGTGCCAGCAGCCACTCACTAGCGGGGGTTCCTAGACACAATGAGCAGTTCTTC. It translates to CASSHSLAGVPRHNEQFF. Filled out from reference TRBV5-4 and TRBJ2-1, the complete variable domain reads ETGVTQSPTHLIKTRGQQVTLRCSSQSGHNTVSWYQQALGQGPQFIFQYYREEENGRGNFPPRFSGLQFPNYSSELNVNALELDDSALYLCASSHSLAGVPRHNEQFFGPGTRLTVL.

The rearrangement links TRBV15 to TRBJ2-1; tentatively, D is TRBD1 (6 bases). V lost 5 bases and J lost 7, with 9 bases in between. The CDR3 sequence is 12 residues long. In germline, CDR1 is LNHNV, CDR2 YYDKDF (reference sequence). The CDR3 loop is CATSGQGNEQFF. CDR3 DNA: TGTGCCACCAGCGGCCAGGGGAATGAGCAGTTCTTC.

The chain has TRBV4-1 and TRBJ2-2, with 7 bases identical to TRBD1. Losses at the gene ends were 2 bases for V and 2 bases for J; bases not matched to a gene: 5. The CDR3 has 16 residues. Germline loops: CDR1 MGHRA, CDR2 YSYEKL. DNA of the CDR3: TGCGCCAGCAGCCAATTTACAGGGGCCAACACCGGGGAGCTGTTTTTT. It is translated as CASSQFTGANTGELFF.

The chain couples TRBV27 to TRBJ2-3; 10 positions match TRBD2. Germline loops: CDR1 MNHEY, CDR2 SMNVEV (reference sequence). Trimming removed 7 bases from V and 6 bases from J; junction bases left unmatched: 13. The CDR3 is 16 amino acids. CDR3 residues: CASTSRLAGVLDTQYF. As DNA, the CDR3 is TGTGCCAGCACCTCACGCCTAGCGGGAGTTCTTGATACGCAGTATTTT.

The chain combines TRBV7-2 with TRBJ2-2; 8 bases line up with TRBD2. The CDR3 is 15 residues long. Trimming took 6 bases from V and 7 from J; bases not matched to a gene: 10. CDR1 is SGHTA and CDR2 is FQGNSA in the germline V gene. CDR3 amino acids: CASRPTGTRYGELFF. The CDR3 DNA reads TGTGCCAGCAGACCGACCGGGACTAGGTACGGGGAGCTGTTTTTT.

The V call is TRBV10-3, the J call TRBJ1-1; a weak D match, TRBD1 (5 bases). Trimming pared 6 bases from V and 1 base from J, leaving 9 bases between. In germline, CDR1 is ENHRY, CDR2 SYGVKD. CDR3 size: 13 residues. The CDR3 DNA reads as TGTGCCATCAGGGGGCCTCGGAACACTGAAGCTTTCTTT. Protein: CAIRGPRNTEAFF.

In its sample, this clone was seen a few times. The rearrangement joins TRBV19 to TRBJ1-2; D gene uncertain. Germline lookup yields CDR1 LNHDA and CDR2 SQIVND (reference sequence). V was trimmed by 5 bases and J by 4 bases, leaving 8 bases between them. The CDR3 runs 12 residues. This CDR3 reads CASSESLYGYTF. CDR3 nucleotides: TGTGCCAGTAGTGAGAGCCTCTATGGCTACACCTTC.

The CDR3 coding sequence is TGTGCCAGCAGCGGTCCGGGAAATCAGCCCCAGCATTTT. It translates to CASSGPGNQPQHF. The chain links TRBV7-2 to TRBJ1-5; D call uncertain. V lost 5 bases and J lost 4, with 9 bases in between. This CDR3 is 13 amino acids long. Germline V gives CDR1 SGHTA, CDR2 FQGNSA. The complete variable domain, with remaining parts taken from reference TRBV7-2 and TRBJ1-5, reads GAGVSQSPSNKVTEKGKDVELRCDPISGHTALYWYRQSLGQGLEFLIYFQGNSAPDKSGLPSDRFSAERTGGSVSTLTIQRTQQEDSAVYLCASSGPGNQPQHFGDGTRLSIL.

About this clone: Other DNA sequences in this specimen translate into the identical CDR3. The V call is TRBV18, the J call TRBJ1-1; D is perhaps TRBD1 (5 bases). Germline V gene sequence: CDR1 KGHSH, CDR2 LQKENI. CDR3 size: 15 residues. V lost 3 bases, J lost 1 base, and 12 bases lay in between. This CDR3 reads CASSPMGQGNTEAFF. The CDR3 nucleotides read TGTGCCAGCTCACCTATGGGGCAGGGGAACACTGAAGCTTTCTTT.